The rows below give T cell receptor beta chains drawn from one sample of a study of T cells in Graves' hyperthyroidism and ophthalmopathy. Each CDR3 protein is one row after TCRdb ran MiXCR on the multiplex PCR reads. The sample contains hundreds of thousands of distinct CDR3 sequences, around 13% of which appear only once. The sequenced material came from blood. The receptors come from a woman between 18 and 29 years old with Graves' hyperthyroidism. CDR3s include the opening cysteine and the closing phenylalanine or tryptophan. Each record gives: D gene, J gene, clone size, V gene, CDR3 protein, CDR3 DNA. A D gene is named only where the DNA matches it firmly. Size is stated for part of the rows, as once, few or many counts, or as a class when the clone is expanded.

>.|TRBJ1-5|few|TRBV12-3/TRBV12-4
CASSLAGQGGQPQHF
TGTGCCAGCAGTTTAGCGGGCCAGGGAGGTCAGCCCCAGCATTTT
>TRBD2|TRBJ2-1|many|TRBV20-1
CSARAPDAGESGEQFF
TGCAGTGCTAGAGCCCCCGATGCGGGAGAATCGGGTGAGCAGTTCTTC
>.|TRBJ1-4|.|TRBV7-9
CASSSLQGAATNEKLFF
TGTGCCAGCAGCTCCCTACAGGGAGCCGCAACTAATGAAAAACTGTTTTTT
>.|TRBJ2-1|many|TRBV30
CAWSETSLFGEQFF
TGTGCCTGGAGTGAGACTAGTTTATTCGGTGAGCAGTTCTTC
>.|TRBJ2-3|few|TRBV4-1
CASSQPPGPDTQYF
TGCGCCAGCAGCCAGCCCCCAGGCCCAGATACGCAGTATTTT
>.|TRBJ1-1|few|TRBV15
CATSSGSGTEAFF
TGTGCCACCAGCAGCGGATCGGGGACTGAAGCTTTCTTT
>.|TRBJ2-5|many|TRBV2
CASSEGEETQYF
TGTGCCAGCAGTGAGGGCGAAGAGACCCAGTACTTC
>.|TRBJ1-3|.|TRBV10-3
CAISGALSGNTIYF
TGTGCCATCAGTGGCGCACTGAGTGGAAACACCATATATTTT
>TRBD2|TRBJ2-7|.|TRBV5-6
CASSSGLAGWNEQYF
TGTGCCAGCAGCTCGGGACTAGCGGGGTGGAACGAGCAGTACTTC
>.|TRBJ2-1|few|TRBV7-2
CASRVGTYNEQFF
TGTGCCAGCAGGGTGGGGACATACAATGAGCAGTTCTTC
>.|TRBJ1-5|many|TRBV18
CASSPLDVAQPQHF
TGTGCCAGCTCACCACTCGACGTTGCTCAGCCCCAGCATTTT
>.|TRBJ2-5|many|TRBV18
CASHWQNQETQYF
TGTGCCAGCCATTGGCAGAACCAAGAGACCCAGTACTTC
>.|TRBJ1-5|.|TRBV19
CASSSGHQISNQPQHF
TGTGCCAGTAGCTCTGGACATCAGATAAGCAATCAGCCCCAGCATTTT
>TRBD2|TRBJ2-5|.|TRBV2
CASRNPGTSRETQYF
TGTGCCAGCAGAAACCCGGGGACTAGCCGGGAGACCCAGTACTTC
>.|TRBJ2-1|few|TRBV4-1
CASSQVELANNNEQFF
TGCGCCAGCAGCCAAGTGGAACTAGCCAACAACAATGAGCAGTTCTTC
>.|TRBJ2-3|many|TRBV6-2/TRBV6-3
CASSYVALGTDTQYF
TGTGCCAGCAGTTACGTCGCGCTAGGCACAGATACGCAGTATTTT
>TRBD2|TRBJ2-1|many|TRBV29-1
CSVEWLAGGPAYNEQFF
TGCAGCGTTGAGTGGCTAGCGGGAGGGCCGGCCTACAATGAGCAGTTCTTC
>TRBD2|TRBJ2-7|.|TRBV19
CASSKASGNLFYEQYF
TGTGCCAGTAGTAAAGCTAGCGGGAATCTCTTCTACGAGCAGTACTTC
>.|TRBJ2-5|.|TRBV20-1
CSARSAADQETQYF
TGCAGTGCCCGGTCTGCCGCGGATCAAGAGACCCAGTACTTC
>.|TRBJ2-1|many|TRBV6-1
CASRSTGTYNEQFF
TGTGCCAGCAGGTCTACCGGGACTTACAATGAGCAGTTCTTC
>TRBD1|TRBJ2-3|once|TRBV7-2
CASSLVANRGRSIDTQYF
TGTGCCAGCAGCTTAGTGGCCAACAGGGGGAGATCTATAGATACGCAGTATTTT
>.|TRBJ1-3|.|TRBV9
CASSVDGNTIYF
TGTGCCAGCAGCGTAGATGGAAACACCATATATTTT
>TRBD2|TRBJ2-2|.|TRBV6-2/TRBV6-3
CASRHPRPSGRRRTGELFF
TGTGCCAGCAGACACCCTAGACCAAGCGGGAGACGGCGAACCGGGGAGCTGTTTTTT
>TRBD2|TRBJ2-1|many|TRBV7-9
CASSGSVVEQFF
TGTGCCAGTAGCGGGAGCGTAGTCGAGCAGTTCTTC
>.|TRBJ2-7|many|TRBV28
CASSSDEGLNASYEQYF
TGTGCCAGCAGTTCAGACGAGGGCCTCAACGCATCCTACGAGCAGTACTTC
>.|TRBJ2-1|few|TRBV6-2/TRBV6-3
CASSYSWQVYNEQFF
TGTGCCAGCAGTTACTCGTGGCAGGTTTACAATGAGCAGTTCTTC
>.|TRBJ1-5|.|TRBV20-1
CSARERGRNQPQHF
TGCAGTGCTAGAGAGCGGGGAAGGAATCAGCCCCAGCATTTT
>TRBD2|TRBJ2-7|many|TRBV29-1
CSVEGTMSGSSGEQYF
TGCAGCGTTGAGGGGACAATGAGCGGGAGTAGCGGCGAGCAGTACTTC
>.|TRBJ2-2|few|TRBV7-8
CASSIRGTNTGELFF
TGTGCCAGCAGCATAAGGGGGACGAACACCGGGGAGCTGTTTTTT
>.|TRBJ2-5|many|TRBV12-5
CASGHASQTQYF
TGTGCTAGTGGCCACGCATCGCAGACCCAGTACTTC
>TRBD1|TRBJ1-1|many|TRBV5-1
CASSWSDRVSEAFF
TGCGCCAGCAGCTGGAGCGACAGGGTGTCTGAAGCTTTCTTT
>.|TRBJ2-7|.|TRBV6-2/TRBV6-3
CASSGRVGEQYF
TGTGCCAGCAGTGGAAGGGTGGGTGAGCAGTACTTC
>.|TRBJ2-5|many|TRBV20-1
CSARDPGEETQYF
TGCAGTGCTAGAGACCCTGGGGAGGAGACCCAGTACTTC
>TRBD1|TRBJ1-1|many|TRBV13
CASSRDRGDTEAFF
TGTGCCAGCAGCCGCGACAGGGGCGACACTGAAGCTTTCTTT
>.|TRBJ1-6|.|TRBV3-1
CASSQDLFKALHF
TGTGCCAGCAGCCAAGATCTCTTTAAGGCCCTCCACTTT
>TRBD2|TRBJ2-2|few|TRBV3-1
CASSTLAGGYTGELFF
TGTGCCAGCAGCACCCTAGCGGGGGGTTACACCGGGGAGCTGTTTTTT
>.|TRBJ2-5|many|TRBV7-8
CASSLGGRGPGTTIQTQYF
TGTGCCAGCAGCTTGGGTGGTAGGGGGCCGGGGACTACAATCCAGACCCAGTACTTC
>TRBD1|TRBJ2-7|many|TRBV27
CASSSWTGTGEQYF
TGTGCCAGCAGTTCGTGGACAGGGACGGGCGAGCAGTACTTC
>.|TRBJ1-1|many|TRBV27
CASSLGQWTTEAFF
TGTGCCAGCAGTTTAGGGCAGTGGACCACTGAAGCTTTCTTT
>TRBD2|TRBJ2-3|.|TRBV4-1
CASSQWVGRADRSTDTQYF
TGCGCCAGCAGCCAATGGGTCGGGAGGGCCGATAGAAGCACAGATACGCAGTATTTT
>.|TRBJ2-7|many|TRBV6-1
CASRPGTRNNYEQYF
TGTGCCAGCAGACCCGGGACACGGAATAACTACGAGCAGTACTTC
>TRBD1|TRBJ2-2|.|TRBV7-9
CAQEGTGGSGELFF
TGTGCCCAAGAAGGGACAGGGGGCTCCGGGGAGCTGTTTTTT
>TRBD2|TRBJ2-1|.|TRBV11-3
CASSFGGGIEQFF
TGTGCCAGCAGTTTCGGGGGAGGGATAGAGCAGTTCTTC
>.|TRBJ1-3|few|TRBV15
CATSPFRETGNTIYF
TGTGCCACCAGCCCCTTCAGGGAGACAGGAAACACCATATATTTT
>TRBD1|TRBJ1-4|.|TRBV6-1
CASTSRDSSEKLFF
TGTGCCAGCACATCTCGGGACAGTTCTGAAAAACTGTTTTTT
>.|TRBJ2-5|few|TRBV11-2
CASSFYGLGAETQYF
TGTGCCAGCTCCTTCTACGGACTCGGGGCCGAGACCCAGTACTTC
>.|TRBJ2-7|many|TRBV2
CASKKGDNSYEQYF
TGTGCCAGTAAAAAAGGTGACAACTCCTACGAGCAGTACTTC